The subject of this entry is one TCR beta chain. Antigen specificity is unknown. Germline CDR1 reads SGHVS; CDR2 reads FQNEAQ. CDR3 size: 16 residues. Unmatched junction bases numbered 8, after V lost 8 bases and J lost 2 bases. In donors with ophthalmopathy, activity was moderate-to-severe, with CAS ≥3, NOSPECS ≥4 and duration under 3 months. Diagnostic conclusions were grounded in clinical symptoms, serum thyroxine, TRAb, thyroid ultrasound and orbital computed tomography. The source of the PBMCs was less than 12 ml of fresh peripheral blood. This record comes from a study of Graves' ophthalmopathy and Graves' hyperthyroidism. Amplified TCR beta CDR3 regions were obtained using RNA transcripts as template. First-round RT-PCR employed HTBI primers, with a second-round multiplex PCR after it. TCRdb called the multiplex PCR reads again in MiXCR, with one record for every CDR3 protein. Seen here are approximately 700,000 distinct CDR3 sequences, roughly 39% observed once, and the top ten hold roughly 3.5%.

Study results and limitations: The majority of expanded thyroid clonotypes above 0.001 frequency also occurred in blood.

The sequenced sample was peripheral blood. The V gene is TRBV7-8, the J gene TRBJ2-2, with 10 bases lining up with TRBD1. This receptor was obtained from an adult man with Graves' ophthalmopathy. The CDR3 reads CASSPKTGGNTGELFF. The CDR3 nucleotides read TGTGCCAGCTCACCGAAGACAGGGGGCAACACCGGGGAGCTGTTTTTT.